The clone carrying this T cell receptor beta chain has only a few counts. RNA was extracted and reverse transcribed into cDNA as the sequencing template. Sequencing used immunoSEQ multiplex PCR; TCRdb keeps in-frame clones, though not all of them. The sample lists some 200,000 clones; roughly two fifths were seen once. This sample stems from a study of CD8+ T cells in alopecia areata. Treatment in this sample: oral pan-JAK inhibitor, 5-10 mg twice daily. The receptor comes from a human donor with alopecia areata. Material: CD4+ T cells sorted from blood, obtained at approximately week 39, from a patient treated with tofacitinib.

In DNA, the CDR3 is TGCGCCAGCAGCTTGGTACCAGGACAGGGCGGGCAGCCCCAGCATTTT. Its translation: CASSLVPGQGGQPQHF. The rearrangement uses TRBV5-1 and TRBJ1-5; TRBD1 agrees at 8 bases. The J segment lost 7 bases and the V segment lost 0 bases, leaving 9 bases of the junction unmatched. Germline CDR1 reads SGHRS; CDR2 reads YFSETQ. This CDR3 is built from 16 residues.